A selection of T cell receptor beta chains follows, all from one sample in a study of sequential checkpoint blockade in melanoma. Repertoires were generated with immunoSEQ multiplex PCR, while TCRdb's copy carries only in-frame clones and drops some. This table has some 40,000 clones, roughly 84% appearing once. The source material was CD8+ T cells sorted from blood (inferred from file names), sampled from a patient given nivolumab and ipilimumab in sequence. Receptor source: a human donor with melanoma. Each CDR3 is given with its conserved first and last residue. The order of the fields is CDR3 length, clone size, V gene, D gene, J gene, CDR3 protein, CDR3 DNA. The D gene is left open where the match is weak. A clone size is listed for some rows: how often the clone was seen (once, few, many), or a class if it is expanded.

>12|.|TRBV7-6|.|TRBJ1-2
CASSLAGDGYTF
TGTGCCAGCAGCTTAGCAGGGGATGGCTACACCTTC
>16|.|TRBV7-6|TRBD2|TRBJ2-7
CASSLPPSGRGHEQYF
TGTGCCAGCAGCTTACCCCCTAGCGGGAGGGGTCACGAGCAGTACTTC
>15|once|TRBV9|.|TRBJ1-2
CASTPNTGSAHGYTF
TGTGCCAGCACTCCGAATACAGGGAGTGCTCATGGCTACACCTTC
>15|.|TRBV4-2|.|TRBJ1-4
CASRHNEGVDEKLFF
TGTGCCAGCAGACACAATGAGGGTGTAGATGAAAAACTGTTTTTT
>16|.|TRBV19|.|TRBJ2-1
CASREWGSSSYNEQFF
TGTGCCAGTCGAGAATGGGGCTCAAGCTCCTACAATGAGCAGTTCTTC
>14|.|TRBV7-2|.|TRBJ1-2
CASSFRQGNYGYTF
TGTGCCAGCAGCTTCCGGCAGGGAAACTATGGCTACACCTTC
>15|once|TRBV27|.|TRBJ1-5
CASSSVTESNQPQHF
TGTGCCAGCAGTTCCGTGACAGAGAGCAATCAGCCCCAGCATTTT
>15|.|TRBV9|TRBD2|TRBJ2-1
CASSVGGLAYNEQFF
TGTGCCAGCAGCGTAGGGGGACTAGCCTACAATGAGCAGTTCTTC
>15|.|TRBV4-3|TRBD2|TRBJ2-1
CASSLGTSGFTEQFF
TGCGCCAGCAGCCTTGGGACTAGCGGTTTCACTGAGCAGTTCTTC
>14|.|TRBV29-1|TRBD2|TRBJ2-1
CSIWTSGRGVEQFF
TGCAGCATCTGGACTAGCGGGAGGGGGGTTGAGCAGTTCTTC
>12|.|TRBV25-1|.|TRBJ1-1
CASTSGNTEAFF
TGTGCCAGCACTTCGGGAAACACTGAAGCTTTCTTT
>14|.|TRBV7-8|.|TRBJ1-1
CASSLGAGATEAFF
TGTGCCAGCAGCTTAGGGGCAGGGGCGACTGAAGCTTTCTTT
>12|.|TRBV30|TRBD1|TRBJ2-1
CAWSKQGNEQFF
TGTGCCTGGAGCAAACAGGGGAACGAGCAGTTCTTC
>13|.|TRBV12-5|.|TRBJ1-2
CASGVQGGYGYTF
TGTGCTAGTGGTGTACAGGGTGGCTATGGCTACACCTTC